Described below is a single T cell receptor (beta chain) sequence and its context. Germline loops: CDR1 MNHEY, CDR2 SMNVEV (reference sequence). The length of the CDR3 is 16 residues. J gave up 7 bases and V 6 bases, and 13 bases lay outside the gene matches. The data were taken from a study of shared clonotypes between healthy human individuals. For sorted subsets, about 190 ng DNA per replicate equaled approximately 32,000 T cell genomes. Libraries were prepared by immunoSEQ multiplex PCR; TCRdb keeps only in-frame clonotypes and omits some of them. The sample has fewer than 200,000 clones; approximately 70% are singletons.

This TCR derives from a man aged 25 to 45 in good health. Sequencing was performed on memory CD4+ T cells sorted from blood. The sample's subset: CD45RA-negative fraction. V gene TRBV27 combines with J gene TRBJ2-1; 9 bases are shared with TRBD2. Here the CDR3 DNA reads TGTGCCAGCAGGACTCCTGGGGCGGGAGGGCCTAATGAGCAGTTCTTC. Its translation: CASRTPGAGGPNEQFF.